Sequencing of this T cell receptor (beta chain) was carried out in a study of blood T cell repertoires in COVID-19 (dated by TCRdb to 2018 to 2021). Regarding the study in general: Samples from collaborators originated in the United States, Italy and Spain and spanned both the acute and convalescent phases of COVID-19. The material from the prospective study consisted of cDNA or gDNA derived from T cells, B-cell-depleted T cells, or PBMCs. The dataset comprised deeply sampled blood TCRbeta repertoires from subjects exposed to, actively infected with, or recovered from COVID-19. The repertoires were released in a freely available public database meant as a resource for research on the immune response to SARS-CoV-2. The samples were drawn from two sources: the first 160 participants of the ongoing ImmuneRACE study, and fewer than 1,500 subjects contributed by 6 global collaborators. Sample metadata almost always included a de-identified subject ID, COVID-19 status, age in years and sex. Where available, HLA class I and class II types were obtained from metadata supplied by the sample provider rather than from assay-based typing.

Whole blood was collected in K2EDTA tubes by collaborating institutions according to the institutions' own protocols. For TCRbeta analysis, collaborator samples were shipped as frozen whole blood, as isolated PBMCs, or as DNA extracted from either sample type. TCRbeta CDR3 regions were amplified from genomic DNA by means of the immunoSEQ Assay, a bias-controlled multiplex PCR. The authors' analysis ran thus. Nucleated cell counts per sample were estimated from amplification of reference gene primers within the assay. To quantify the absolute abundance of each unique TCRbeta CDR3 rearrangement, sequence reads were collapsed and filtered. For each sample, productive Simpson clonality was calculated by taking the square root of Simpson's diversity index across productive rearrangements. TCRdb retrieved this table from immuneACCESS and kept in-frame rearrangements only. Not all clones are present; in checked studies, unresolved V genes account for under half, and no reason is known for the remainder. V, J and clone size were drawn from that table, and D and trimming were deduced from the DNA. In all, the sample holds some 95,000 clones, and approximately 76% of those were seen once. The ten largest clones capture about 6.4% of the sample.

As to this clone: It has no known antigen specificity. No much larger clonotype is one base removed from it; base qualities were not supplied.

What the authors observed across the whole study: The amount of clinical and demographic metadata varied by source and participant and was provided uncurated.

The germline V gene (reference sequence) yields SGHKS for CDR1 and YYEKEE for CDR2. Clipping removes 2 bases from V and 6 bases from J, with 2 as the unmatched junction base count. The cysteine opens and the phenylalanine closes a CDR3 of 13 amino acids. Only CDR3 DNA remains: 39 bases, in frame from the first base. The V gene is TRBV5-5 and the J gene is TRBJ1-2, with 9 bases aligning to TRBD1. The sequence came from a man between 65 and 85 years old with acute or convalescent COVID-19. Sequencing was carried out using peripheral blood. The DNA sequence is as follows: TGTGCCAGCAGCTTTAGGACAGGGGATGGCTACACCTTC. Translated, it reads CASSFRTGDGYTF.